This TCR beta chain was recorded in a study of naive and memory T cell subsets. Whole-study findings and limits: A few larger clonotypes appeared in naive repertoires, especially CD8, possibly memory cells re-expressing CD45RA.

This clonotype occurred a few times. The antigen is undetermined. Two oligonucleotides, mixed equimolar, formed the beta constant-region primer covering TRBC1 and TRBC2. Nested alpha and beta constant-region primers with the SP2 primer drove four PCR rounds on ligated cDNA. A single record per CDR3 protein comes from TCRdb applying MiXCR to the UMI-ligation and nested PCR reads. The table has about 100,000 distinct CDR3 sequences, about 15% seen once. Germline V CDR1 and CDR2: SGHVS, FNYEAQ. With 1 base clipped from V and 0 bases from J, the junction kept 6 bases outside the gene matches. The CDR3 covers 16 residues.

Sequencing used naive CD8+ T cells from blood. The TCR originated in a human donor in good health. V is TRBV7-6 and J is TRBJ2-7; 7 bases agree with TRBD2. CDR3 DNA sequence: TGTGCCAGCAGCTTAGTTGCGGGGGAAAGCTCCTACGAGCAGTACTTC. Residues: CASSLVAGESSYEQYF. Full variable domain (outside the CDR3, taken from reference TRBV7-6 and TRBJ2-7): GAGVSQSPRYKVTKRGQDVALRCDPISGHVSLYWYRQALGQGPEFLTYFNYEAQQDKSGLPNDRFSAERPEGSISTLTIQRTEQRDSAMYRCASSLVAGESSYEQYFGPGTRLTVT.